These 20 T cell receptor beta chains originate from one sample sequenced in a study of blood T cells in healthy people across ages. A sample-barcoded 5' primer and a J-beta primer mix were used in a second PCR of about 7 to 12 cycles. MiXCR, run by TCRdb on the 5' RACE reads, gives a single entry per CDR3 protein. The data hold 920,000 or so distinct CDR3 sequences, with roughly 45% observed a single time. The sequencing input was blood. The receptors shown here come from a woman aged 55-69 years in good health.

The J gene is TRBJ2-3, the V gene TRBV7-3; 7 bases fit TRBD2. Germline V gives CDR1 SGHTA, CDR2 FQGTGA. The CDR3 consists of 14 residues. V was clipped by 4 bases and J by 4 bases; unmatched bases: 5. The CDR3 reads CASSWGGSPDTQYF. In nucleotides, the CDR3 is TGTGCCAGCAGCTGGGGCGGGAGTCCAGATACGCAGTATTTT. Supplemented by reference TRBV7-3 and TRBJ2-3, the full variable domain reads GAGVSQTPSNKVTEKGKYVELRCDPISGHTALYWYRQSLGQGPEFLIYFQGTGAADDSGLPNDRFFAVRPEGSVSTLKIQRTERGDSAVYLCASSWGGSPDTQYFGPGTRLTVL.

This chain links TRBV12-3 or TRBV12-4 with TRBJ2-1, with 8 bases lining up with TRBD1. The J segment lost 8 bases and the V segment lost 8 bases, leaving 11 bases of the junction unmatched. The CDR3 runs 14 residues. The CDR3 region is CASCDRGFLDEQFF. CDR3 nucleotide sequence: TGTGCCAGCTGTGACAGGGGTTTTTTGGATGAGCAGTTCTTC.

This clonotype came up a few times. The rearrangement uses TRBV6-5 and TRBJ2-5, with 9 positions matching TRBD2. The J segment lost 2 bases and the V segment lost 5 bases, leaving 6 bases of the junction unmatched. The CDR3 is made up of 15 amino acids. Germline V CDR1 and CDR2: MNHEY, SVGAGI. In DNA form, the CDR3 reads TGTGCCAGCAGTAAGGCGGGAGGGGGTCAAGAGACCCAGTACTTC. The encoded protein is CASSKAGGGQETQYF.

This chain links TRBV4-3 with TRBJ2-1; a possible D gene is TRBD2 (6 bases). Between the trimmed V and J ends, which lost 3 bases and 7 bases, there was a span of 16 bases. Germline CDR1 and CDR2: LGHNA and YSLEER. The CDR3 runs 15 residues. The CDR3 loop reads CASSQAGGAANEQFF. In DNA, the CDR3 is TGCGCCAGCAGCCAGGCCGGGGGAGCGGCGAATGAGCAGTTCTTC.

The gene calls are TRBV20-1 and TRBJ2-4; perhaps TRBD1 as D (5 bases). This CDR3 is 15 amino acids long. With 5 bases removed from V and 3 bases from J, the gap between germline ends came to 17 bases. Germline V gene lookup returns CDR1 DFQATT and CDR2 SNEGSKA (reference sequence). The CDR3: CSAAQATPSKNIQYF. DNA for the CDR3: TGCAGTGCTGCACAGGCGACTCCAAGCAAAAACATTCAGTACTTC.

CDR3 sequence (DNA): TGTGCCAGCAGCTTAGCAGGTATCGATCCCAATGAGCAGTTCTTC. Residues: CASSLAGIDPNEQFF. The rearrangement uses TRBV7-3 and TRBJ2-1; no clear D gene. In germline, CDR1 is SGHTA, CDR2 FQGTGA. The CDR3 covers 15 residues. The V end lost 2 bases, the J end lost 6 bases, and 14 bases lay between the germline ends.

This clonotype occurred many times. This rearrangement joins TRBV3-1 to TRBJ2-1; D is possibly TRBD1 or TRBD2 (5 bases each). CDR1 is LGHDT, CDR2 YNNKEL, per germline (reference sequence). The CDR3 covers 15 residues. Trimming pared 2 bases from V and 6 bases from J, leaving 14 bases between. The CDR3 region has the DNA TGTGCCAGCAGCCAAAGAGGGGTTAGCAGCAATGAGCAGTTCTTC. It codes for CASSQRGVSSNEQFF.

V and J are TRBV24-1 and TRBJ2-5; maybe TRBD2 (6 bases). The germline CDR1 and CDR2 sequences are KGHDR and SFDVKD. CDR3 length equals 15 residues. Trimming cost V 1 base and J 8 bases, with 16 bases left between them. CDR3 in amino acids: CATSDLGGSKRTQYF. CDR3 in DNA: TGTGCCACCAGTGATTTAGGAGGGTCCAAGAGAACCCAGTACTTC.

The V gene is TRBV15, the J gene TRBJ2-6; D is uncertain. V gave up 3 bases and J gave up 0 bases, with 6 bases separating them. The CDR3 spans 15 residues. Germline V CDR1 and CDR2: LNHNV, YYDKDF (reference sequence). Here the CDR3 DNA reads TGTGCCACCAGCAGGCCGAGCTCTGGGGCCAACGTCCTGACTTTC. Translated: CATSRPSSGANVLTF.

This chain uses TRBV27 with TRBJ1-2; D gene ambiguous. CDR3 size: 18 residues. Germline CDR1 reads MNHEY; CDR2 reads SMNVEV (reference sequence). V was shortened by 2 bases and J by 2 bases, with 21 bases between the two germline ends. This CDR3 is CASSLEAPGPNRNYGYTF. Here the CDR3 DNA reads TGTGCCAGCAGTTTAGAAGCGCCGGGCCCCAATCGCAACTATGGCTACACCTTC.

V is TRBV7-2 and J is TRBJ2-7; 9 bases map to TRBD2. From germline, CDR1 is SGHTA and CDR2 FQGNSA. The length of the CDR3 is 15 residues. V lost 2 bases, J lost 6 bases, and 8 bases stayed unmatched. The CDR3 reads CASSLQQGLASEQYF. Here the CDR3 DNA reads TGTGCCAGCAGCTTACAGCAGGGACTAGCTTCCGAGCAGTACTTC.

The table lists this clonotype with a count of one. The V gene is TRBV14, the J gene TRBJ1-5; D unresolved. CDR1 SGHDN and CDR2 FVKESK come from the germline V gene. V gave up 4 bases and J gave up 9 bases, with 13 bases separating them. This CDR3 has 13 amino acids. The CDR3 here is CASSPGGSTPQHF. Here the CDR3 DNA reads TGTGCCAGCAGCCCGGGCGGGAGTACGCCCCAGCATTTT.

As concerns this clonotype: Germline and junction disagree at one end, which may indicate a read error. CDR3 DNA sequence: TGTGCCTACTCCAACAGACGCGACTCCTACGGGCAGTACTTC. Amino acid sequence: CAYSNRRDSYGQYF. This rearrangement joins TRBV30 to TRBJ2-7, with D unclear. CDR3 size: 14 residues. Germline V gene lookup returns CDR1 GTSNPN and CDR2 SVGIG (reference sequence).

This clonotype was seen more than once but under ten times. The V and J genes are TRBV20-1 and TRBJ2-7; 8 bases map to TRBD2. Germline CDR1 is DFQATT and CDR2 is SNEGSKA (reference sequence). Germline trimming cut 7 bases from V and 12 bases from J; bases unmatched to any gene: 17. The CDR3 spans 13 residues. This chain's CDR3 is CSVSELADTVRYF. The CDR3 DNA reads TGCAGTGTATCGGAACTAGCGGATACCGTTCGGTACTTC.

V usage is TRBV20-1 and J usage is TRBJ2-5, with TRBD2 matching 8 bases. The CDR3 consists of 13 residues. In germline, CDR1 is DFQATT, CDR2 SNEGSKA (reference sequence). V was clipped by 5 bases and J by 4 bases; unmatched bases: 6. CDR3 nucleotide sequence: TGCAGTGCTCATATCCTAGCGGGAGAGACCCAGTACTTC. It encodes CSAHILAGETQYF.

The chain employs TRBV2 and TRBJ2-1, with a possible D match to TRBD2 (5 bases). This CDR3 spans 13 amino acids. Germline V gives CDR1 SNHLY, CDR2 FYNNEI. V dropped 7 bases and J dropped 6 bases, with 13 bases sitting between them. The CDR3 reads CASKAPGSNEQFF. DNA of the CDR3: TGTGCCAGCAAGGCCCCGGGAAGCAATGAGCAGTTCTTC.

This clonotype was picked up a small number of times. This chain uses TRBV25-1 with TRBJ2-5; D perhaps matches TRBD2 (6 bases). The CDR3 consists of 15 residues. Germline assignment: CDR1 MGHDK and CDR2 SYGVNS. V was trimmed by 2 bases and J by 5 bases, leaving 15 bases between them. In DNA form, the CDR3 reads TGTGCCAGCAGTGAAACTAGGGGAGGAATGGAGACCCAGTACTTC. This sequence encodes CASSETRGGMETQYF.

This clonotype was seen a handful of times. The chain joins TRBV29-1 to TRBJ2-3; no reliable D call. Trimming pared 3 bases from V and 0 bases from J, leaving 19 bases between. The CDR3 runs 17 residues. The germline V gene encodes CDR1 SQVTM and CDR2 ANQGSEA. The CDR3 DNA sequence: TGCAGCGTTGATAGGCCAATAAGTGACCCTAGCACAGATACGCAGTATTTT. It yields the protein CSVDRPISDPSTDTQYF.

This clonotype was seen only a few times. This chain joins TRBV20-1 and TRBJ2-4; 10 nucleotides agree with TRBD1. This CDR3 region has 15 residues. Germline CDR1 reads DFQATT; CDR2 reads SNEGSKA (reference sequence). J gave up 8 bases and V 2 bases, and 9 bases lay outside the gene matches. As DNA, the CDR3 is TGCAGTGCTAGACGGACAGGGGGAGGTATGGACATTCAGTACTTC. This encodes CSARRTGGGMDIQYF.

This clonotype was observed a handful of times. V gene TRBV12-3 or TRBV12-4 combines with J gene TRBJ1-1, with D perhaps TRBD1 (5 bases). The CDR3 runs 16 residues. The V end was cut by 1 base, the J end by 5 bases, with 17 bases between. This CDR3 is CASSLVVGHGGTEAFF. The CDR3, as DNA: TGTGCCAGCAGTTTAGTGGTTGGGCACGGGGGGACTGAAGCTTTCTTT.